Listed here are 15 T cell receptor beta chains from one sample, sequenced in a study of blood T cell repertoires in COVID-19. Profiled with immunoSEQ multiplex PCR; TCRdb holds only in-frame clones, not every one. The sample carries roughly 500,000 clones, approximately 87% recorded once. Sequenced material: PBMCs or T cells enriched from blood (not recorded which). Receptor source: a woman in her thirties or forties who had recovered from COVID-19.

The chain employs TRBV28 and TRBJ1-5; D perhaps matches TRBD1 (6 bases). The CDR3 consists of 13 residues. The V gene's germline CDR1 is MDHEN and CDR2 SYDVKM. The V gene lost 6 bases and the J gene lost 3 bases, with 9 bases spanning the gap. DNA for the CDR3: TGTGCCAGCAGGGCAGGGGTCAATCAGCCCCAGCATTTT. Protein sequence: CASRAGVNQPQHF. Full variable domain (rest looked up from reference TRBV28 and TRBJ1-5): DVKVTQSSRYLVKRTGEKVFLECVQDMDHENMFWYRQDPGLGLRLIYFSYDVKMKEKGDIPEGYSVSREKKERFSLILESASTNQTSMYLCASRAGVNQPQHFGDGTRLSIL.

This clone has just one count. The chain combines TRBV7-2 with TRBJ2-3; 11 bases align to TRBD2. The CDR3 length is 15 residues. V lost 1 base, J lost 4 bases, and 1 base stayed unmatched. Germline V gene lookup returns CDR1 SGHTA and CDR2 FQGNSA. CDR3 region: CASSLEGLAADTQYF. The CDR3 bases are TGTGCCAGCAGCTTAGAGGGACTAGCGGCAGATACGCAGTATTTT. Combining the CDR3 with reference TRBV7-2 and TRBJ2-3 gives the whole variable domain GAGVSQSPSNKVTEKGKDVELRCDPISGHTALYWYRQSLGQGLEFLIYFQGNSAPDKSGLPSDRFSAERTGGSVSTLTIQRTQQEDSAVYLCASSLEGLAADTQYFGPGTRLTVL.

The chain links TRBV6-5 to TRBJ1-3; TRBD1 might be the D (6 bases). Between the trimmed V and J ends, which lost 5 bases and 2 bases, there was a span of 13 bases. Germline V CDR1 and CDR2: MNHEY, SVGAGI. There are 15 residues in the CDR3. The CDR3 DNA reads TGTGCCAGCAGTCCTCATGAGGGGGCTGGAAACACCATATATTTT. This codes for CASSPHEGAGNTIYF.

This chain joins TRBV13 and TRBJ1-3, with unresolved D. CDR1 PRHDT and CDR2 FYEKMQ come from the germline V gene (reference sequence). The CDR3 extends over 16 amino acids. With 5 bases removed from V and 0 bases from J, the gap between germline ends came to 14 bases. The CDR3 spells CASSLTQANSGNTIYF. DNA of the CDR3: TGTGCCAGCAGCCTAACCCAGGCTAACTCTGGAAACACCATATATTTT.

The rearrangement uses TRBV19 and TRBJ2-1, with D perhaps TRBD2 (6 bases). The CDR3 is 15 residues long. Germline V CDR1 and CDR2: LNHDA, SQIVND (reference sequence). The V end lost 4 bases, the J end lost 9 bases, and 19 bases lay between the germline ends. The DNA for the CDR3 is TGTGCCAGTAGTAGCGGGGCGGCGGGGATTCGTGAGCAGTTCTTC. Its translation is CASSSGAAGIREQFF.

The rearrangement uses TRBV7-9 and TRBJ1-4; TRBD1 might be the D (6 bases). The CDR3 runs to 14 residues. Germline lookup yields CDR1 SEHNR and CDR2 FQNEAQ (reference sequence). V gave up 1 base and J gave up 4 bases, with 7 bases separating them. The CDR3 loop reads CASSLGTVNEKLFF. The CDR3 DNA reads as TGTGCCAGCAGCTTAGGGACAGTTAATGAAAAACTGTTTTTT.

V and J are TRBV10-3 and TRBJ1-4; weak D call: TRBD1 (5 bases). Trimming removed 0 bases at V and 0 bases at J, with 17 bases between. This CDR3 spans 19 amino acids. Per germline, CDR1 ENHRY and CDR2 SYGVKD. The CDR3 nucleotides read TGTGCCATCAGTGAGTCCGCGGGGAACGGGGCTGCAACTAATGAAAAACTGTTTTTT. Translating it yields CAISESAGNGAATNEKLFF.

In the case of this clone: At one end, the junction sequence differs from germline, possibly due to a read error. DNA of the CDR3: TGTGCCAGCAGCCTAGAGCGGGCGATCTTGAATACGCAGTATTTT. Its translation is CASSLERAILNTQYF. The rearrangement joins TRBV11-2 to TRBJ2-3, with a possible D match to TRBD2 (6 bases). The CDR3 consists of 15 residues. The germline gives CDR1 SGHAT, CDR2 FQNNGV.

The J gene is TRBJ2-3, the V gene TRBV11-3; TRBD1 matches 10 bases. The length of the CDR3 is 16 residues. After removal of 5 bases from V and 6 bases from J, the junction contained 11 bases not matched to a gene. Germline lookup yields CDR1 SGHNT and CDR2 YENEEA. CDR3 amino acids: CASSRLGTGERDTQYF. DNA for the CDR3: TGTGCCAGCAGCCGACTCGGGACAGGGGAAAGGGATACGCAGTATTTT.

The V and J genes are TRBV7-9 and TRBJ2-5, with D perhaps matching TRBD2 (6 bases). With 4 bases removed from V and 5 bases from J, the gap between germline ends came to 11 bases. CDR1 is SEHNR, CDR2 FQNEAQ, per germline (reference sequence). The CDR3 is 13 amino acids. The CDR3 coding sequence is TGTGCCAGCAGCTACCGGGAGACTGAGACCCAGTACTTC. Amino acid sequence: CASSYRETETQYF.

The chain combines TRBV5-1 with TRBJ2-2; 10 bases map to TRBD1. With 4 bases clipped from V and 5 bases from J, the junction kept 8 bases outside the gene matches. The germline V gene encodes CDR1 SGHRS and CDR2 YFSETQ. The CDR3 covers 16 residues. The CDR3 region is CASSPRTGGETGELFF. The CDR3 DNA is TGCGCCAGCAGCCCAAGGACAGGGGGAGAGACCGGGGAGCTGTTTTTT.

The chain carries TRBV4-3 and TRBJ2-5; maybe TRBD1 (5 bases). This CDR3 comprises 15 residues. Germline CDR1 LGHNA, CDR2 YSLEER. Trimming removed 0 bases from V and 2 bases from J, with 10 bases in between. CDR3 residues: CASSQDIQGQETQYF. CDR3 coding DNA: TGCGCCAGCAGCCAAGATATCCAGGGACAAGAGACCCAGTACTTC.

V is TRBV12-3 or TRBV12-4 and J is TRBJ1-1, with TRBD1 as a possible D gene (5 bases). V shed 4 bases and J shed 4 bases, with 7 bases lying between them. This CDR3 region has 12 residues. CDR3 nucleotide sequence: TGTGCCAGCAGTTCAGGGATCACTGAAGCTTTCTTT. Its protein product is CASSSGITEAFF.

This clone has only one observation. The chain links TRBV2 to TRBJ2-5, with 9 bases that match TRBD1. The CDR3 loop spans 15 amino acids. Germline loops: CDR1 SNHLY, CDR2 FYNNEI. V dropped 3 bases and J dropped 4; count of bases not matched to a gene: 6. The CDR3 is CASSEPGQGAETQYF. Here the CDR3 DNA reads TGTGCCAGCAGTGAGCCGGGACAGGGTGCAGAGACCCAGTACTTC.

The CDR3, as DNA: TGTGCCAGCAGCGCCGACCCGGGACAGGGGACTTACGAGCAGTACTTC. Translating it yields CASSADPGQGTYEQYF. The chain recombines TRBV5-4 with TRBJ2-7; 10 bases align to TRBD1. CDR3 length equals 16 residues. J was trimmed by 4 bases and V by 4 bases; bases with no gene match: 11. CDR1 and CDR2 from the germline V gene are SGHNT and YYREEE (reference sequence).